This entry lists 5 T cell receptor beta chains sequenced from one sample in a study of T cell repertoires in cytomegalovirus infection. What these receptors recognize is not known. MiXCR, applied by TCRdb to the reads, yields one record per CDR3 protein. The data hold 700,000 to 900,000 distinct CDR3 sequences, with roughly 28% observed a single time. The material sequenced was cultured CD8+ T cells from PBMCs, taken from culture after CMV antigen stimulation. Receptor source: a human donor in good health (CMV status not recorded). Some clones in this sample may be carry-over from other donors' samples.

The chain has TRBV13 and TRBJ1-4; D perhaps matches TRBD1 (6 bases). Per the germline V gene, CDR1 is PRHDT and CDR2 is FYEKMQ (reference sequence). This CDR3 has 14 amino acids. V lost 0 bases and J lost 10, with 12 bases in between. CDR3 DNA sequence: TGTGCCAGCAGCTTAGGACAGGGCTCTCGAAAACTGTTTTTT. Translation gives CASSLGQGSRKLFF.

This clonotype came up once. This chain links TRBV2 with TRBJ2-5; TRBD2 aligns across 7 bases. V dropped 8 bases and J dropped 4; count of bases not matched to a gene: 4. CDR1 is SNHLY and CDR2 is FYNNEI in the germline V gene. This CDR3 is 12 amino acids long. The CDR3 DNA is TGTGCCAGCGGCCCGGGGGGAGAGACCCAGTACTTC. As protein: CASGPGGETQYF.

The sample holds one count of this clonotype. The junction shows a germline mismatch at one end, possibly a read error. V gene TRBV7-9 combines with J gene TRBJ2-5, with D perhaps TRBD1 (6 bases). The CDR3 is made up of 14 amino acids. From germline, CDR1 is SEHNR and CDR2 FQNEAQ (reference sequence). As DNA, the CDR3 is TGTGCCAGCAGGCCCGGACAGCGAAAAGAGACTCAGTACTTC. Protein product: CASRPGQRKETQYF.

The sample holds a few counts of this clonotype. V and J are TRBV6-2 or TRBV6-3 and TRBJ1-1; no firm D call. Deletions cut 2 bases from V and 2 bases from J, with 15 bases between. Germline V gives CDR1 MNHEY, CDR2 SVGEGT. The CDR3 runs 16 residues. The CDR3 loop reads CASSYARGEINTEAFF. The CDR3 bases are TGTGCCAGCAGTTACGCACGGGGAGAAATTAACACTGAAGCTTTCTTT.

The J gene is TRBJ2-5, the V gene TRBV7-9; TRBD2 matches at 7 bases. Trimming at V came to 4 bases and at J to 3 bases, leaving 14 bases not matched to a gene. Germline V gene sequence: CDR1 SEHNR, CDR2 FQNEAQ (reference sequence). This CDR3 has 17 residues. This chain's CDR3 is CASSSLFLGRGEETQYF. CDR3 DNA sequence: TGTGCCAGCAGCTCCCTCTTTCTAGGACGGGGGGAAGAGACCCAGTACTTC. Drawing the rest from reference TRBV7-9 and TRBJ2-5, the complete variable domain is DTGVSQNPRHKITKRGQNVTFRCDPISEHNRLYWYRQTLGQGPEFLTYFQNEAQLEKSRLLSDRFSAERPKGSFSTLEIQRTEQGDSAMYLCASSSLFLGRGEETQYFGPGTRLLVL.